This is a list of T cell receptor beta chains from one sample in a study of shared clonotypes between healthy human individuals. Sequenced by immunoSEQ multiplex PCR; TCRdb stores in-frame clones only, minus some. The sample yields some 2 million clones, 95% seen once. The specimen sequenced was naive CD4+ T cells sorted from blood. The receptor source for this set is a man in his late teens or twenties in good health. Both conserved end residues are part of each CDR3. D genes are given only for firm matches. Some rows have no size entry. The others give once, few or many, or a class for an expanded clone.

V: TRBV6-5; J: TRBJ1-5; D: -; size: -; CDR3: CASSGMNGGTQHF; DNA: TGTGCCAGCAGCGGGATGAATGGGGGGACCCAGCATTTT
V: TRBV4-2; J: TRBJ1-5; D: -; size: -; CDR3: CASSPTESNSNQPQHF; DNA: TGTGCCAGCAGTCCAACGGAGTCCAATAGCAATCAGCCCCAGCATTTT
V: TRBV18; J: TRBJ2-7; D: TRBD1; size: -; CDR3: CASSRTGGVGYEQYF; DNA: TGTGCCAGCTCCCGGACAGGGGGCGTTGGGTACGAGCAGTACTTC
V: TRBV6-1; J: TRBJ2-1; D: TRBD1; size: -; CDR3: CASSEAWGQDYNEQFF; DNA: TGTGCCAGCAGTGAAGCGTGGGGACAGGACTACAATGAGCAGTTCTTC
V: TRBV9; J: TRBJ2-1; D: -; size: -; CDR3: CASSVATAGISYNEQFF; DNA: TGTGCCAGCAGCGTAGCTACGGCAGGGATCTCCTACAATGAGCAGTTCTTC
V: TRBV4-3; J: TRBJ2-4; D: -; size: -; CDR3: CASSQDRGKASVYF; DNA: TGCGCCAGCAGCCAAGATCGGGGAAAAGCCTCTGTGTACTTC
V: TRBV30; J: TRBJ2-7; D: -; size: -; CDR3: CAWTRQVLSYEQYF; DNA: TGTGCCTGGACTAGACAGGTGCTCTCCTACGAGCAGTACTTC
V: TRBV2; J: TRBJ1-2; D: -; size: -; CDR3: CASSEALVTASHYGYTF; DNA: TGTGCCAGCAGTGAAGCTCTAGTGACAGCGAGCCACTATGGCTACACCTTC
V: TRBV6-6; J: TRBJ1-5; D: TRBD1; size: -; CDR3: CASSYVGTGHQPQHF; DNA: TGTGCCAGCAGTTATGTGGGGACAGGGCATCAGCCCCAGCATTTT
V: TRBV7-9; J: TRBJ1-2; D: -; size: -; CDR3: CASSPWGSVVDGYTF; DNA: TGTGCCAGCAGCCCGTGGGGCAGTGTGGTGGATGGCTACACCTTC
V: TRBV5-4; J: TRBJ1-1; D: TRBD1; size: -; CDR3: CASSGDRGWAEAFF; DNA: TGTGCCAGCAGCGGGGACAGGGGATGGGCTGAAGCTTTCTTT
V: TRBV5-1; J: TRBJ1-2; D: -; size: once; CDR3: CASSSGTSLETVLYGYTF; DNA: TGCGCCAGCAGCTCCGGGACATCACTAGAGACAGTACTATATGGCTACACCTTC
V: TRBV6-5; J: TRBJ1-1; D: TRBD1; size: once; CDR3: CASSSRQGNTEAFF; DNA: TGTGCCAGCAGTTCCCGACAGGGGAACACTGAAGCTTTCTTT
V: TRBV4-3; J: TRBJ1-5; D: -; size: -; CDR3: CASSQDLYQPQHF; DNA: TGCGCCAGCAGCCAGGATTTATATCAGCCCCAGCATTTT
V: TRBV11-2; J: TRBJ1-2; D: -; size: -; CDR3: CASSSQAYYGYTF; DNA: TGTGCCAGCAGCTCTCAGGCCTACTATGGCTACACCTTC
V: TRBV10-3; J: TRBJ1-4; D: -; size: -; CDR3: CAIRDTATNEKLFF; DNA: TGTGCCATCAGGGACACTGCAACTAATGAAAAACTGTTTTTT
V: TRBV18; J: TRBJ2-1; D: TRBD2; size: -; CDR3: CASSPPLAGGSNEQFF; DNA: TGTGCCAGCTCACCACCCCTAGCGGGAGGGAGCAATGAGCAGTTCTTC
V: TRBV4-3; J: TRBJ2-3; D: TRBD2; size: once; CDR3: CASSLGLASDTQYF; DNA: TGCGCCAGCAGCCTCGGACTAGCTTCAGATACGCAGTATTTT
V: TRBV30; J: TRBJ2-1; D: TRBD2; size: -; CDR3: CAWSSAAGFYNEQFF; DNA: TGTGCCTGGAGTTCGGCAGCGGGGTTCTACAATGAGCAGTTCTTC
V: TRBV10-3; J: TRBJ2-2; D: -; size: -; CDR3: CAISEEGTGELFF; DNA: TGTGCCATCAGTGAGGAAGGCACCGGGGAGCTGTTTTTT
V: TRBV5-6; J: TRBJ2-2; D: TRBD2; size: -; CDR3: CASSPGLALNTGELFF; DNA: TGTGCCAGCAGCCCCGGACTAGCGCTGAACACCGGGGAGCTGTTTTTT
V: TRBV7-9; J: TRBJ2-7; D: -; size: once; CDR3: CASSLVTEREQYF; DNA: TGTGCCAGCAGTCTAGTGACGGAGCGGGAGCAGTACTTC
V: TRBV27; J: TRBJ2-1; D: TRBD1; size: -; CDR3: CASNYRGRSDEQFF; DNA: TGTGCCAGCAATTACAGGGGGCGCAGTGATGAGCAGTTCTTC
V: TRBV6-1; J: TRBJ2-4; D: TRBD2; size: -; CDR3: CASSEARGGIDIQYF; DNA: TGTGCCAGCAGTGAAGCGCGGGGGGGCATTGACATTCAGTACTTC
V: TRBV7-9; J: TRBJ2-7; D: -; size: -; CDR3: CASGPRSSYEQYF; DNA: TGTGCCAGCGGCCCGAGAAGCTCCTACGAGCAGTACTTC
V: TRBV21-1; J: TRBJ1-3; D: -; size: -; CDR3: CASSKEGSRLGNTIYF; DNA: TGTGCCAGCAGCAAAGAGGGCAGTCGTCTGGGAAACACCATATATTTT
V: TRBV7-9; J: TRBJ1-4; D: TRBD1; size: -; CDR3: CASSWDSDLNEKLFF; DNA: TGTGCCAGCAGCTGGGACAGCGACCTTAATGAAAAACTGTTTTTT
V: TRBV19; J: TRBJ2-2; D: -; size: -; CDR3: CASSIDRVTGELFF; DNA: TGTGCCAGTAGTATAGATCGGGTCACCGGGGAGCTGTTTTTT
V: TRBV2; J: TRBJ1-6; D: -; size: few; CDR3: CATSIGTDNSPLHF; DNA: TGTGCCACCTCCATTGGGACTGATAATTCACCCCTCCACTTT
V: TRBV7-2; J: TRBJ2-2; D: TRBD2; size: -; CDR3: CASSYPGLAENTGELFF; DNA: TGTGCCAGCAGCTACCCGGGACTAGCGGAAAACACCGGGGAGCTGTTTTTT
V: TRBV28; J: TRBJ1-5; D: -; size: -; CDR3: CASSLTGQPQHF; DNA: TGTGCCAGCAGCCTCACAGGACAGCCCCAGCATTTT
V: TRBV7-2; J: TRBJ2-7; D: -; size: -; CDR3: CASSLGQVPYEQYF; DNA: TGTGCCAGCAGCTTAGGCCAGGTGCCCTACGAGCAGTACTTC
V: TRBV7-2; J: TRBJ1-2; D: TRBD1; size: -; CDR3: CASSPRQGLDYGYTF; DNA: TGTGCCAGCAGCCCTCGACAGGGTTTGGACTATGGCTACACCTTC
V: TRBV5-1; J: TRBJ1-1; D: -; size: few; CDR3: CASSPTDPGRSEAFF; DNA: TGCGCCAGCAGCCCTACCGACCCGGGACGAAGTGAAGCTTTCTTT
V: TRBV5-4; J: TRBJ2-5; D: -; size: -; CDR3: CASSPPASVGETQYF; DNA: TGTGCCAGCAGCCCCCCGGCTAGCGTGGGGGAGACCCAGTACTTC
V: TRBV15; J: TRBJ1-5; D: -; size: once; CDR3: CATSRQLNQPQHF; DNA: TGTGCCACCAGCAGGCAGCTTAATCAGCCCCAGCATTTT
V: TRBV28; J: TRBJ1-2; D: TRBD1; size: -; CDR3: CASSSSGGTGYGYTF; DNA: TGTGCCAGCAGTTCATCAGGGGGCACGGGCTATGGCTACACCTTC
V: TRBV5-1; J: TRBJ2-1; D: TRBD2; size: -; CDR3: CASSPYGGSTVDEQFF; DNA: TGCGCCAGCAGCCCATACGGGGGGAGTACTGTCGATGAGCAGTTCTTC
V: TRBV5-5; J: TRBJ1-5; D: -; size: -; CDR3: CASSLLEGGNQPQHF; DNA: TGTGCCAGCAGCTTGTTAGAGGGCGGCAATCAGCCCCAGCATTTT
V: TRBV29-1; J: TRBJ2-6; D: TRBD1; size: -; CDR3: CSVGDRASGANVLTF; DNA: TGCAGCGTTGGGGACAGGGCCTCTGGGGCCAACGTCCTGACTTTC
V: TRBV11-2; J: TRBJ1-2; D: -; size: -; CDR3: CASSLEGLGYTF; DNA: TGTGCCAGCAGCTTAGAGGGCCTAGGCTACACCTTC